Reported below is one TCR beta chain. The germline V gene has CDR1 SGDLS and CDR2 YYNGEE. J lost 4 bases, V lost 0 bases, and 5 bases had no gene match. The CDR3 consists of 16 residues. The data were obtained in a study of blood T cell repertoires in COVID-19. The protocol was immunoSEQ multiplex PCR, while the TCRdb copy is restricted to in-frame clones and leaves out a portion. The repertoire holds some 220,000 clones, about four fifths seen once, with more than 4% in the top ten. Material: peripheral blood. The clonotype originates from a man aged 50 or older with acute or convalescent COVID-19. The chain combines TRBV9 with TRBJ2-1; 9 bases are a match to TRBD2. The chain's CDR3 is CASSVVIAGEYNEQFF. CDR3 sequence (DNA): TGTGCCAGCAGCGTAGTAATAGCGGGGGAGTACAATGAGCAGTTCTTC. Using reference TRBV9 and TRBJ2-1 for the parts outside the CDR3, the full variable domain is DSGVTQTPKHLITATGQRVTLRCSPRSGDLSVYWYQQSLDQGLQFLIQYYNGEERAKGNILERFSAQQFPDLHSELNLSSLELGDSALYFCASSVVIAGEYNEQFFGPGTRLTVL.